This TCR beta chain derives from a study of T cell clonality in common variable immunodeficiency. The study's findings and limits: CVID subjects showed higher TCRbeta clonality than healthy controls. Reportedly, TCR beta sequences from common variable immunodeficiency showed fewer deletions and N-nucleotide insertions.

Diagnosis required reduced IgG, IgA and/or IgM with specific antibody deficiency. Both groups were predominantly of Caucasian heritage. Replacement immunoglobulin had been given to every CVID subject for at least one year. Some clones are missing from TCRdb's copy, which holds only in-frame ones; the method was immunoSEQ multiplex PCR. The sample counts over 20,000 clones, none seen once; the ten largest own over 2%. This clone came up many times. Its antigen is not identified. The read terminates 3 residues before the CDR3 end, so the remaining end is supplied by the germline J gene. Other DNA sequences in the same sample also yield this CDR3. From germline, CDR1 is SGHDN and CDR2 FVKESK. The CDR3 is made up of 14 amino acids. V shed 4 bases and J shed 7 bases, with 16 bases lying between them.

The material sequenced was peripheral blood mononuclear cells. This clonotype originated in a human donor with common variable immunodeficiency. V gene TRBV14 combines with J gene TRBJ1-2; D might be TRBD1 (5 bases). CDR3 bases read: TGTGCCAGCAGCCCCGAGCGAGGGGTGGGTGGC. Encoded protein: CASSPERGVGG. The whole CDR3 region reads CASSPERGVGGYTF.